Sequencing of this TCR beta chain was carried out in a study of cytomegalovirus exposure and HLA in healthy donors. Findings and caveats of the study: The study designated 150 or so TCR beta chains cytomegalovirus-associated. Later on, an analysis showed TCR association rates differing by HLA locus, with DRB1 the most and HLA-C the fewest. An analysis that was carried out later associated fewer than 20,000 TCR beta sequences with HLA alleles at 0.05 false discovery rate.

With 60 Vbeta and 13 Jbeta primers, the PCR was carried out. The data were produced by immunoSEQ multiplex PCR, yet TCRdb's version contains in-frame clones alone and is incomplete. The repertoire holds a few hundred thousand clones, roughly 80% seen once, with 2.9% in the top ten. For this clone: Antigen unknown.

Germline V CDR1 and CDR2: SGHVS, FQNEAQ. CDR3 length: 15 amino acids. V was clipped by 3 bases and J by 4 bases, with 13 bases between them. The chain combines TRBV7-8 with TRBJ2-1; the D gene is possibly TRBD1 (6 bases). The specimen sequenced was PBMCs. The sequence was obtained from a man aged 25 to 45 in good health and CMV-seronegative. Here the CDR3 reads CASSFTGTTYNEQFF. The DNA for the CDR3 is TGTGCCAGCAGCTTTACCGGGACAACTTACAATGAGCAGTTCTTC.